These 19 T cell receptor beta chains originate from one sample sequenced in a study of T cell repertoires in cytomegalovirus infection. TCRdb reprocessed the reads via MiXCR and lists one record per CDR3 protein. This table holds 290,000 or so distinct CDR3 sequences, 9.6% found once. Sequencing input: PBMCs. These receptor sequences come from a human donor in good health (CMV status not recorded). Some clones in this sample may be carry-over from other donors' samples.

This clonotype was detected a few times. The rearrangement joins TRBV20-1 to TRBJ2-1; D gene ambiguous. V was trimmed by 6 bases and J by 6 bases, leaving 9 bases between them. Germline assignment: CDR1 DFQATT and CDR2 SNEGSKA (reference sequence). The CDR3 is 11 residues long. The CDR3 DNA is TGCAGTGCCGAACGGGCCAATGAGCAGTTCTTC. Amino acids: CSAERANEQFF.

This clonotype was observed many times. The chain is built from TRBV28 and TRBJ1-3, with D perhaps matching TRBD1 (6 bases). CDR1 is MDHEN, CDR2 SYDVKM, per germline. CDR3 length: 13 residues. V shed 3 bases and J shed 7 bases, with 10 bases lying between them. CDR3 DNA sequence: TGTGCCAGCAGTTTGGGGGCCTCTAACACCATATATTTT. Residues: CASSLGASNTIYF.

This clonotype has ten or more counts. CDR3 loop: CASSPSGDSIMAPLHF. The CDR3 region has the DNA TGTGCCAGCAGTCCCTCGGGGGACTCCATTATGGCACCCCTCCACTTT. V is TRBV28 and J is TRBJ1-6; possible D gene TRBD1, 5 bases. Germline V gene lookup returns CDR1 MDHEN and CDR2 SYDVKM. The V end was cut by 5 bases, the J end by 11 bases, with 22 bases between. This CDR3 spans 16 amino acids. The entire variable domain, with the rest obtained from reference TRBV28 and TRBJ1-6, is as follows: DVKVTQSSRYLVKRTGEKVFLECVQDMDHENMFWYRQDPGLGLRLIYFSYDVKMKEKGDIPEGYSVSREKKERFSLILESASTNQTSMYLCASSPSGDSIMAPLHFGNGTRLTVT.

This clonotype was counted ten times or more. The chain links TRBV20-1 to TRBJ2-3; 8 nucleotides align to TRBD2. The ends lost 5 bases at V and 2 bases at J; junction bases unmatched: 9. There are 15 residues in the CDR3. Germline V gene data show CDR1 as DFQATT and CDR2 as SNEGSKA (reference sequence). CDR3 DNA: TGCAGTGCTCCCGTAGCGGGGAACCCCACAGATACGCAGTATTTT. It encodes CSAPVAGNPTDTQYF.

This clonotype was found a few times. As DNA, the CDR3 is TGCAGCGTGGCGGGGGGACTGACACGGCCCCAGCATTTT. This translates into CSVAGGLTRPQHF. J is TRBJ1-5 and V is TRBV29-1, with D perhaps TRBD1 (5 bases). Trimming cost V 6 bases and J 9 bases, with 18 bases left between them. The V gene's germline CDR1 is SQVTM and CDR2 ANQGSEA. This CDR3 has 13 amino acids.

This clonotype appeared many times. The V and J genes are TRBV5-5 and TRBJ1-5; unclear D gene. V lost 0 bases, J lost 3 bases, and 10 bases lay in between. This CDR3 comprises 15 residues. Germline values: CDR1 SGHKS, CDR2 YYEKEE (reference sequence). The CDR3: CASSLVEIPNQPQHF. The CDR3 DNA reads TGTGCCAGCAGCTTGGTTGAAATACCCAATCAGCCCCAGCATTTT.

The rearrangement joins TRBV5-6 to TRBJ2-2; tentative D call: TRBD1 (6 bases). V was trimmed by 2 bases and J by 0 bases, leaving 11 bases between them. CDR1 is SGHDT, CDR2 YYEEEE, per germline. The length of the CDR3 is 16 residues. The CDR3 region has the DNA TGTGCCAGCAGCTTAGCCCGGACAGCGAACACCGGGGAGCTGTTTTTT. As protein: CASSLARTANTGELFF.

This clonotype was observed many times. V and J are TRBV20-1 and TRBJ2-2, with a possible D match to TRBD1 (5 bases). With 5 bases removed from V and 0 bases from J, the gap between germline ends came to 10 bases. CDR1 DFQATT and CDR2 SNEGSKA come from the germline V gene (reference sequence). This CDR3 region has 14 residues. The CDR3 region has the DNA TGCAGTGCTCTAGTAGGGGCGAACACCGGGGAGCTGTTTTTT. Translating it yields CSALVGANTGELFF.

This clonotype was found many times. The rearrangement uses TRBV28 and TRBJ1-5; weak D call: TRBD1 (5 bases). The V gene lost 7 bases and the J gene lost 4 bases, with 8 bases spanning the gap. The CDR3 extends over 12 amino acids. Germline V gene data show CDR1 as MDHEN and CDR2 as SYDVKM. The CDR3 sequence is CASNWGNQPQHF. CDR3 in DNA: TGTGCCAGCAATTGGGGGAATCAGCCCCAGCATTTT.

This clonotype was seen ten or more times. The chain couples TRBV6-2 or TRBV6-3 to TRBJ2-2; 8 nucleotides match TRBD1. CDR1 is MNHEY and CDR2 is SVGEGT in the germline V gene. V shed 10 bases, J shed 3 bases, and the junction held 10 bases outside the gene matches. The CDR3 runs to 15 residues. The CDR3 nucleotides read TGTGCCACCACCACAGGGGGGACGTACACCGGGGAGCTGTTTTTT. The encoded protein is CATTTGGTYTGELFF.

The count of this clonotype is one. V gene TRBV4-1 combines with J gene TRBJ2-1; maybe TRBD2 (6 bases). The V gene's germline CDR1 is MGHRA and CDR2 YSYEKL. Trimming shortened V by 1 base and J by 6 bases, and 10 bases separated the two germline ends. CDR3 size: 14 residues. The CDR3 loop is CASSQGRTINEQFF. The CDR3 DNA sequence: TGCGCCAGCAGCCAAGGACGGACTATCAATGAGCAGTTCTTC.

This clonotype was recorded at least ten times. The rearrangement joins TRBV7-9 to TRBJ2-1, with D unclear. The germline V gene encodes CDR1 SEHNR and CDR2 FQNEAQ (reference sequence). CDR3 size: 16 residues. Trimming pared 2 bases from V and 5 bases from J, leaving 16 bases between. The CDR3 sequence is CASSLPGGGVDNEQFF. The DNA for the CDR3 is TGTGCCAGCAGCTTACCCGGCGGTGGGGTCGACAATGAGCAGTTCTTC.

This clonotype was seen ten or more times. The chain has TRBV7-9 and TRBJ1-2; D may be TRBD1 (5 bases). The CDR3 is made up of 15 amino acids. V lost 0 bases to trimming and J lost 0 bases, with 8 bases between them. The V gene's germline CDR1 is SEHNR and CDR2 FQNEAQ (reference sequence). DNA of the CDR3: TGTGCCAGCAGCTTAGCCGGGGCTTCTAACTATGGCTACACCTTC. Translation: CASSLAGASNYGYTF.

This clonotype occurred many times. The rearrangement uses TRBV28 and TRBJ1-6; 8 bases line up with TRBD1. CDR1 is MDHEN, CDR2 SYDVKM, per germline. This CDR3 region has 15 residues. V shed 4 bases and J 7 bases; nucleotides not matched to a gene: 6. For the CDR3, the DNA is TGTGCCAGCAGTTCCGGACAGGGTGGAAATTCACCCCTCCACTTT. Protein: CASSSGQGGNSPLHF.

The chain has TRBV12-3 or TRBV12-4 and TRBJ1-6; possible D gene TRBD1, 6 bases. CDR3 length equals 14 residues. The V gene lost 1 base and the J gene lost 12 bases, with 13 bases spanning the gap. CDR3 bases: TGTGCCAGCAGTTTAGGGGGAAAACAGGGACCCCTCCACTTT. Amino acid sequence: CASSLGGKQGPLHF.

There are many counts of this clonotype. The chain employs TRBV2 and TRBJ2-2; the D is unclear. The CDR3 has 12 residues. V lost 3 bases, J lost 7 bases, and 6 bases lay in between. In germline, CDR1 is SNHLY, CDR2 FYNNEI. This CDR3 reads CASSEGFGELFF. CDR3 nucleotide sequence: TGTGCCAGCAGTGAGGGGTTCGGGGAGCTGTTTTTT.

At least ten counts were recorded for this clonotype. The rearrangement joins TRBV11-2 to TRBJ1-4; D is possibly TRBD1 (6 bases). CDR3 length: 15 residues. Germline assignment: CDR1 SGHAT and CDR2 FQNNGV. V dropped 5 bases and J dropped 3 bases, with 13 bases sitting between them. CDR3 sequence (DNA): TGTGCCAGCAGCATACTACAGGGACCTAATGAAAAACTGTTTTTT. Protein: CASSILQGPNEKLFF.

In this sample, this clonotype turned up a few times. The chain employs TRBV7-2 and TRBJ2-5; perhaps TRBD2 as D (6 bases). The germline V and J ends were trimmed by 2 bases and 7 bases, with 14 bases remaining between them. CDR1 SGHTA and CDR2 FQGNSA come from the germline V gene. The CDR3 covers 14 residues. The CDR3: CASSLSRPEGTQYF. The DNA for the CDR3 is TGTGCCAGCAGCTTAAGTCGGCCGGAGGGGACCCAGTACTTC.

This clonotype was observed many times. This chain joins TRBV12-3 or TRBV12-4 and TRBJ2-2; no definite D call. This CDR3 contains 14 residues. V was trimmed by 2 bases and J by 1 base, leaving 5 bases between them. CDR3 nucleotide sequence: TGTGCCAGCAGTTTACAGATGAACACCGGGGAGCTGTTTTTT. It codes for CASSLQMNTGELFF.